This TCR beta chain originates from a study of CD8+ T cells in alopecia areata. A FACSAria was used to sort CD4+ and CD8+ T cells. These cells came from PBMCs. RNA extraction and reverse transcription yielded cDNA as sequencing template. Generated by immunoSEQ multiplex PCR, the TCRdb table keeps only in-frame clones and is missing some. The table includes approximately 98,000 clones, 45% to 70% detected once. A remark on this clone: The antigen is undetermined.

Study-level findings and limits: Mice showed clearer TCR sharing than patients did, a gap that was possibly HLA-related.

CDR1 and CDR2 (germline): LNHDA, SQIVND (reference sequence). V was trimmed by 10 bases and J by 5 bases, leaving 11 bases between them. This CDR3 has 11 amino acids. The sequenced sample was CD8+ T cells sorted from blood. This sequence joins TRBV19 and TRBJ1-2, with no clear D. The clonotype originates from a human donor in good health. This chain's CDR3 is CATHRGYGYTF. CDR3 nucleotides: TGTGCCACCCACAGAGGGTATGGCTACACCTTC.